Following are 20 T cell receptor beta chains from one sample sequenced in a study of beta chain features in type 1 diabetes. No antigen has been assigned to these receptors. Isolated RNA was reverse transcribed in full, so expressed TCRB transcripts were sequenced. The repertoire was sequenced with immunoSEQ multiplex PCR; TCRdb's copy has only in-frame clones and lacks some. The data show about 340,000 clones, about 14% seen once. General study results and limits: Type 1 diabetes patients had moderately but significantly shorter TCRB CDR3s in all four CD4+ subsets.

The sample consisted of naive CD4+ T cells from blood. These receptors were obtained from a woman aged 18-29 years with type 1 diabetes.

This clone was seen a handful of times. The V and J genes are TRBV6-6 and TRBJ2-7, with TRBD2 matching 7 bases. V was clipped by 5 bases and J by 3 bases; unmatched bases: 7. This CDR3 comprises 14 residues. Germline V gene sequence: CDR1 MNHNY, CDR2 SVGAGI (reference sequence). The DNA for the CDR3 is TGTGCCAGCAGTCTTACGGGACTACACTACGAGCAGTACGTC. Translating gives CASSLTGLHYEQYV.

The chain couples TRBV18 to TRBJ2-3; TRBD2 matches at 10 bases. Germline CDR1 is KGHSH and CDR2 is LQKENI. This CDR3 comprises 16 residues. The junction had 3 bases not matched to a gene; V was cut back by 1 base and J by 2 bases. DNA for the CDR3: TGTGCCAGCTCACCACTAGCGGGAGGACACACAGATACGCAGTATTTT. Protein product: CASSPLAGGHTDTQYF.

This clone has just a few counts. The CDR3 is CASSQDGGGGTEAFF. CDR3 DNA sequence: TGTGCCAGCAGCCAAGATGGAGGGGGCGGTACTGAAGCTTTCTTT. J is TRBJ1-1 and V is TRBV14; TRBD1 aligns across 7 bases. Germline V gene data show CDR1 as SGHDN and CDR2 as FVKESK. J lost 5 bases, V lost 0 bases, and 6 bases had no gene match. There are 15 residues in the CDR3.

The V and J genes are TRBV5-6 and TRBJ1-4; no clear D gene. Germline lookup yields CDR1 SGHDT and CDR2 YYEEEE. Trimming removed 1 base from V and 4 bases from J, with 11 bases in between. This CDR3 is built from 15 residues. CDR3 protein: CASSLLRMLNEKLFF. The CDR3 nucleotides read TGTGCCAGCAGCTTGTTGCGGATGCTTAATGAAAAACTGTTTTTT.

This clone occurred a few times. The chain carries TRBV28 and TRBJ1-1; D is uncertain. This CDR3 is 15 amino acids long. The germline V gene encodes CDR1 MDHEN and CDR2 SYDVKM. Between the trimmed V and J ends, which lost 4 bases and 8 bases, there was a span of 20 bases. The CDR3 bases are TGTGCCAGCAGTTCATACACCCCCGGGAAACAGGAAGCTTTCTTT. Protein product: CASSSYTPGKQEAFF.

The V gene is TRBV2, the J gene TRBJ2-3; D may be TRBD2 (5 bases). Germline V CDR1 and CDR2: SNHLY, FYNNEI. The CDR3 is 12 amino acids. The V and J ends lost 4 bases and 5 bases respectively, with 7 bases between them. CDR3: CASSGEGDTQYF. As DNA, the CDR3 is TGTGCCAGCAGTGGAGAGGGAGATACGCAGTATTTT.

This clone has just a few counts. This chain joins TRBV11-3 and TRBJ2-7, with D hard to call. Germline CDR1 reads SGHNT; CDR2 reads YENEEA. The V end lost 0 bases, the J end lost 4 bases, and 10 bases lay between the germline ends. The CDR3 spans 14 residues. The CDR3 nucleotides read TGTGCCAGCAGCTTAGAAAGAGGCAGTTACGAGCAGTACGTC. Its protein is CASSLERGSYEQYV.

This chain joins TRBV2 and TRBJ2-3; TRBD2 matches 10 bases. The CDR3 spans 16 residues. The germline gives CDR1 SNHLY, CDR2 FYNNEI. The V gene end was trimmed by 3 bases and the J gene end by 6 bases; junction bases not matched to a gene: 9. CDR3: CASSEASGRAPDTQYF. The CDR3 region has the DNA TGTGCCAGCAGTGAGGCCAGCGGGAGGGCCCCCGATACGCAGTATTTT.

In this sample, this clone turned up a few times. The chain joins TRBV7-2 to TRBJ2-1; D perhaps matches TRBD1 (5 bases). This CDR3 region has 15 residues. V lost 0 bases to trimming and J lost 3 bases, with 9 bases between them. Germline CDR1 reads SGHTA; CDR2 reads FQGNSA. In DNA, the CDR3 is TGTGCCAGCAGCTTAGCTGGGGCGCTCTACAATGAGCAGTTCTTC. Translating it yields CASSLAGALYNEQFF.

The genes are TRBV9 and TRBJ2-5; D uncertain. The germline CDR1 and CDR2 sequences are SGDLS and YYNGEE. V was cut by 0 bases and J by 1 base, with 10 bases left in between. This CDR3 is built from 15 residues. CDR3 residues: CASSVEYSLQETQYF. The DNA of the CDR3 is TGTGCCAGCAGCGTAGAGTACAGTCTCCAAGAGACCCAGTACTTC. The complete variable domain, with remaining parts taken from reference TRBV9 and TRBJ2-5, reads DSGVTQTPKHLITATGQRVTLRCSPRSGDLSVYWYQQSLDQGLQFLIQYYNGEERAKGNILERFSAQQFPDLHSELNLSSLELGDSALYFCASSVEYSLQETQYFGPGTRLLVL.

This chain's CDR3 is CASSAGDRQYV. The CDR3, as DNA: TGTGCCAGCAGCGCAGGGGATAGGCAGTACGTC. The chain has TRBV7-9 and TRBJ2-7, with a possible D match to TRBD1 (6 bases). Between the trimmed V and J ends, which lost 5 bases and 9 bases, there was a span of 11 bases. Germline CDR1 and CDR2: SEHNR and FQNEAQ (reference sequence). This CDR3 region has 11 residues.

This clone has more than one count but fewer than ten. This chain uses TRBV18 with TRBJ2-3; possibly TRBD1 for D (6 bases). CDR3 length: 14 amino acids. Germline V gene lookup returns CDR1 KGHSH and CDR2 LQKENI. Trimming cost V 6 bases and J 2 bases, with 12 bases left between them. DNA of the CDR3: TGTGCCAGCTCGATTAAGGGGGACACAGATACGCAGTATTTT. Translated: CASSIKGDTDTQYF.

This clone was detected only a few times. The V call is TRBV5-1, the J call TRBJ1-1, with a possible D match to TRBD1 (5 bases). The V gene lost 5 bases and the J gene lost 3 bases, with 17 bases spanning the gap. The CDR3 runs to 15 residues. The V gene's germline CDR1 is SGHRS and CDR2 YFSETQ. The CDR3 DNA is TGCGCCAGCAGGCGGGGGGATCTAGGTGACACTGAAGCTTTCTTT. It specifies CASRRGDLGDTEAFF.

This clone was counted a few times. V usage is TRBV6-6 and J usage is TRBJ1-5; D may be TRBD1 (6 bases). The CDR3 totals 14 residues. Trimming removed 6 bases at V and 3 bases at J, with 12 bases between. Germline V gene data show CDR1 as MNHNY and CDR2 as SVGAGI (reference sequence). The CDR3 reads CASRPTGSNQPQHF. The CDR3 region has the DNA TGTGCCAGCAGGCCCACAGGGTCCAATCAGCCCCAGCATTTT.

This clone has only a few counts. V gene TRBV7-9 combines with J gene TRBJ2-1, with 16 bases identical to TRBD2. CDR3 length: 15 residues. The V segment lost 8 bases and the J segment 5 bases; nucleotides outside the gene matches: 3. Germline V gene lookup returns CDR1 SEHNR and CDR2 FQNEAQ (reference sequence). CDR3 sequence reads: CASAGTSGRDNEQFF. The CDR3 region has the DNA TGTGCCAGCGCCGGGACTAGCGGGAGGGACAATGAGCAGTTCTTC.

The chain employs TRBV2 and TRBJ2-7; D perhaps matches TRBD2 (6 bases). Per the germline V gene, CDR1 is SNHLY and CDR2 is FYNNEI. The CDR3 runs to 13 residues. Trimming left V 3 bases short and J 3 bases short, with 9 bases between. CDR3 region: CASSERGNYEQYV. In nucleotides, the CDR3 is TGTGCCAGCAGTGAGCGGGGAAACTACGAGCAGTACGTC.

This sequence joins TRBV7-9 and TRBJ2-2, with 7 bases aligning to TRBD1. This CDR3 is 18 amino acids long. CDR1 is SEHNR and CDR2 is FQNEAQ in the germline V gene (reference sequence). Germline trimming cut 6 bases from V and 2 bases from J; bases unmatched to any gene: 15. The CDR3 sequence: CASSFSPTGTANTGELFF. In DNA form, the CDR3 reads TGTGCCAGCAGTTTTTCCCCAACCGGGACAGCAAACACCGGGGAGCTGTTTTTT.

This rearrangement joins TRBV7-2 to TRBJ1-5; unclear D gene. The ends were cut back, 4 bases at V and 0 bases at J, with 10 bases in the middle. Germline assignment: CDR1 SGHTA and CDR2 FQGNSA. The length of the CDR3 is 15 residues. CDR3 in DNA: TGTGCCAGCAGCTCGGTGGCGGATAGCAATCAGCCCCAGCATTTT. Translating it yields CASSSVADSNQPQHF.

This clone was seen many times. The chain couples TRBV30 to TRBJ2-1, with D possibly being TRBD2 (5 bases). The CDR3 contains 10 residues. Per the germline V gene, CDR1 is GTSNPN and CDR2 is SVGIG (reference sequence). The CDR3 sequence: CAFGGNEQFF. The CDR3 region has the DNA TGTGCTTTCGGCGGGAATGAGCAGTTCTTC.

The chain employs TRBV30 and TRBJ2-6, with 10 bases aligning to TRBD1. Germline values: CDR1 GTSNPN, CDR2 SVGIG (reference sequence). The CDR3 spans 17 residues. Losses at the gene ends were 6 bases for V and 5 bases for J; bases not matched to a gene: 13. CDR3 loop: CACGGYGQGGRANVLTF. The CDR3 coding sequence is TGTGCCTGTGGGGGATATGGACAGGGGGGTAGGGCCAACGTCCTGACTTTC.